This T cell receptor (beta chain) was recovered during a study of T cell changes during pregnancy in multiple sclerosis. Assay used: immunoSEQ multiplex PCR; TCRdb lists only in-frame clones, some missing. The sample contains about 40,000 clones, about 94% of which appear only once. V lost 0 bases to trimming and J lost 1 base, with 5 bases between them. CDR1 and CDR2 from the germline V gene are GTSNPN and SVGIG (reference sequence). The CDR3 sequence is 13 residues long. Specimen: peripheral blood, collected in the third trimester of pregnancy. The genes are TRBV30 and TRBJ2-3, with unresolved D. This receptor was taken from a female donor with multiple sclerosis, enrolled in a pregnancy study. The CDR3 spells CAWSVRGTDTQYF. The CDR3 coding sequence is TGTGCCTGGAGTGTACGGGGCACAGATACGCAGTATTTT.